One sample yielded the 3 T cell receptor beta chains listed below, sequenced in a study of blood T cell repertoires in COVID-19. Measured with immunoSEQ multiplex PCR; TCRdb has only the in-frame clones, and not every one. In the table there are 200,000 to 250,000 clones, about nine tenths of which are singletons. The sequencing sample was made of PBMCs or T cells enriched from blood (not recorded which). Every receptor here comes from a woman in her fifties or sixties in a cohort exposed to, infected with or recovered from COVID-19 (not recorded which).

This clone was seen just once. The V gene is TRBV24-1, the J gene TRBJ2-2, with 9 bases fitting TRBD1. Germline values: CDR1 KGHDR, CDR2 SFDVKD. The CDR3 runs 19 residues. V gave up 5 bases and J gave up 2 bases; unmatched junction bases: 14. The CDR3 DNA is TGTGCCACCAGTGGCCACAGGAGGGGACAGGGCTTCAACACCGGGGAGCTGTTTTTT. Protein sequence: CATSGHRRGQGFNTGELFF.

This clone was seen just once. The CDR3 protein is CASSVALNTEAFF. CDR3 DNA sequence: TGTGCCAGCAGTGTGGCTCTTAACACTGAAGCTTTCTTT. The chain joins TRBV2 to TRBJ1-1; the D is unclear. Looked up from germline, CDR1 is SNHLY and CDR2 is FYNNEI. The CDR3 has 13 amino acids. V lost 4 bases and J lost 2, with 8 bases in between.

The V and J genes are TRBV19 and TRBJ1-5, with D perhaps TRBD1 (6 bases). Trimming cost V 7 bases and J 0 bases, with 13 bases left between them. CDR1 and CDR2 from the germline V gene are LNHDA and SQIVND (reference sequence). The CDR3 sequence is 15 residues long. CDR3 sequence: CASTRTVVSNQPQHF. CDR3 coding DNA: TGTGCCAGTACCCGGACAGTCGTTAGCAATCAGCCCCAGCATTTT.